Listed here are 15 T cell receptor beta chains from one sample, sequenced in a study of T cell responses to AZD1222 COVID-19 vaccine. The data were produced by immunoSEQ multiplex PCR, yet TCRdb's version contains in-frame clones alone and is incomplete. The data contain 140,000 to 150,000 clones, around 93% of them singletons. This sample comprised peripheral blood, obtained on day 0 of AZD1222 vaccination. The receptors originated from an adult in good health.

CDR3 residues: CASSLDGEGTEAFF. CDR3 coding DNA: TGTGCCAGCAGCTTAGATGGGGAGGGCACTGAAGCTTTCTTT. The chain couples TRBV7-9 to TRBJ1-1; D uncertain. Trimming took 1 base from V and 4 from J, leaving 10 bases between them. The germline gives CDR1 SEHNR, CDR2 FQNEAQ (reference sequence). The length of the CDR3 is 14 residues.

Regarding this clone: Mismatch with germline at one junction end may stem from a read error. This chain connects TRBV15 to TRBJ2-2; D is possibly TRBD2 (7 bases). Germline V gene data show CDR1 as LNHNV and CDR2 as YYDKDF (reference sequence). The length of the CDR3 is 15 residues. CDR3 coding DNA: TGTGCCACCAGCGCGCGGGGGCGGAACCCCGGGGAGCTGTTTTTT. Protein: CATSARGRNPGELFF.

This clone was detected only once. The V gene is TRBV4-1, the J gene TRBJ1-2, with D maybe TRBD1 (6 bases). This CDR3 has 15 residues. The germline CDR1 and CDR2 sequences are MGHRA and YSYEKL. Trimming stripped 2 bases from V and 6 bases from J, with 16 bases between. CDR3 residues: CASSQLRQGLDGYTF. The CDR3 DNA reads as TGCGCCAGCAGCCAATTGCGGCAGGGGCTGGATGGCTACACCTTC.

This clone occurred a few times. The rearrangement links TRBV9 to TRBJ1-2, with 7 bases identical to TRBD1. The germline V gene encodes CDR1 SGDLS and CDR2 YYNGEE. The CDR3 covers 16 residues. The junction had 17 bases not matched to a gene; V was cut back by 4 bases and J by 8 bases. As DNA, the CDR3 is TGTGCCAGCAGCATGGGACAGACAACAATCACGGAAGGCTACACCTTC. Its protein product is CASSMGQTTITEGYTF.

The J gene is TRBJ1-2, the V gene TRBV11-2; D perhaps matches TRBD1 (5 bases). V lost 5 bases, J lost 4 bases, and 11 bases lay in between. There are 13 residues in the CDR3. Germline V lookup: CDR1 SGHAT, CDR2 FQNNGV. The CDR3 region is CASSLGTSYGYTF. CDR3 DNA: TGTGCCAGCAGCCTCGGGACGAGCTATGGCTACACCTTC.

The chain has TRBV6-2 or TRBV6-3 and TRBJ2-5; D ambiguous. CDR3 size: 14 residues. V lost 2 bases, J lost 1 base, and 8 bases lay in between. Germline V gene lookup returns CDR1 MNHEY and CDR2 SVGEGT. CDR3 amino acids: CASSYAQPQETQYF. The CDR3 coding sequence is TGTGCCAGCAGTTACGCACAGCCCCAAGAGACCCAGTACTTC.

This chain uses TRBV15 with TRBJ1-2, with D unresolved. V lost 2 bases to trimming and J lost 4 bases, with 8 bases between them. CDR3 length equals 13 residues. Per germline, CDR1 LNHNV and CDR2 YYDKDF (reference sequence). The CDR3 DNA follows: TGTGCCACCAGCAGACAGGATTTCTATGGCTACACCTTC. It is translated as CATSRQDFYGYTF.

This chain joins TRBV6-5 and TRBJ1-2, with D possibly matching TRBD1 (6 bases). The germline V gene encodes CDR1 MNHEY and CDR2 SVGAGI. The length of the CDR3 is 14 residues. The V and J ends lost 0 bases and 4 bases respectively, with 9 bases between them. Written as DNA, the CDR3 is TGTGCCAGCAGTTACTCGGGGGGCCGCTATGGCTACACCTTC. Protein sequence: CASSYSGGRYGYTF.

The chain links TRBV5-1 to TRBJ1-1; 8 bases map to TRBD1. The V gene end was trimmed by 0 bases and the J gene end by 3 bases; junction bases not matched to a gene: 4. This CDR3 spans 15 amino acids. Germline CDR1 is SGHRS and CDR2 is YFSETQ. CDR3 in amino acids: CASSLGGTGDTEAFF. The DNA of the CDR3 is TGCGCCAGCAGCTTGGGCGGGACAGGTGACACTGAAGCTTTCTTT.

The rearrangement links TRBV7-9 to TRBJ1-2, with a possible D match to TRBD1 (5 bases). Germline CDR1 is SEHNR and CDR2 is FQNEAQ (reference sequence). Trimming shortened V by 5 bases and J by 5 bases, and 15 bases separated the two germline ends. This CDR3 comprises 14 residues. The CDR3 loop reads CASSTGRATYGYTF. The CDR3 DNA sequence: TGTGCCAGCAGCACGGGACGGGCCACTTATGGCTACACCTTC.

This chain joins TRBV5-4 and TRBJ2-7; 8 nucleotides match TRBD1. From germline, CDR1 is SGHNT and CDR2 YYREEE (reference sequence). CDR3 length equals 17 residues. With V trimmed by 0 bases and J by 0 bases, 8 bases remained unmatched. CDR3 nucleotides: TGTGCCAGCAGCTTGGCCCCGGGACAGGCCCCCTCCTACGAGCAGTACTTC. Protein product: CASSLAPGQAPSYEQYF. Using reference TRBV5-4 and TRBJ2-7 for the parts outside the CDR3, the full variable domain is ETGVTQSPTHLIKTRGQQVTLRCSSQSGHNTVSWYQQALGQGPQFIFQYYREEENGRGNFPPRFSGLQFPNYSSELNVNALELDDSALYLCASSLAPGQAPSYEQYFGPGTRLTVT.

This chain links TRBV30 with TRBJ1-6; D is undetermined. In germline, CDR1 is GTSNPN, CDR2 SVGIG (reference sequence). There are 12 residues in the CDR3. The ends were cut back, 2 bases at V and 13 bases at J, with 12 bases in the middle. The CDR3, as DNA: TGTGCCTGGAGTATCCAAGGCTTCCCCCTCCACTTT. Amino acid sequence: CAWSIQGFPLHF.

CDR3 sequence: CATAPGQGSLSYEQYF. The CDR3 region has the DNA TGTGCCACCGCTCCGGGACAGGGTTCACTCTCCTACGAGCAGTACTTC. The rearrangement links TRBV24-1 to TRBJ2-7, with 9 bases lining up with TRBD1. Per germline, CDR1 KGHDR and CDR2 SFDVKD. V was clipped by 9 bases and J by 0 bases; unmatched bases: 11. CDR3 length equals 16 residues.

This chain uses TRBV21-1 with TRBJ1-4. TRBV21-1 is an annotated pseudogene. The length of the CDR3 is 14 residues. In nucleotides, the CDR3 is TGTGCCAGCAGCAAAGTGGTGGGGAGGGAAAAACTGTTTTTT. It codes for CASSKVVGREKLFF.

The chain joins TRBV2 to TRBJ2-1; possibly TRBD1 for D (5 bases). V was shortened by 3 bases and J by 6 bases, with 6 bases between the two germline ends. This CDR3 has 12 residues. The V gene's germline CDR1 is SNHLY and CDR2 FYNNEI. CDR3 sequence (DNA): TGTGCCAGCAGTGACCAGGGCAATGAGCAGTTCTTC. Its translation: CASSDQGNEQFF.